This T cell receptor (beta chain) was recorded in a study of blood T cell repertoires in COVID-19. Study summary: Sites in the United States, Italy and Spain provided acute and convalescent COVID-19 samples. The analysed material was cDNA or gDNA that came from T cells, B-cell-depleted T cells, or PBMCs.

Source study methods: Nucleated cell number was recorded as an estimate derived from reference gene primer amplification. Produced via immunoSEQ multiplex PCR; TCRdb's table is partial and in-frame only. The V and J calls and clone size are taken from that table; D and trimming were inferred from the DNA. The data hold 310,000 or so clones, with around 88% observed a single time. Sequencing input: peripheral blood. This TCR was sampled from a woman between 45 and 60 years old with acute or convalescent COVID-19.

CDR3 DNA sequence: TGTGCCAGCAGCTTAGGGACTAGCCTCCAAGAGACCCAGTACTTC. Translating it yields CASSLGTSLQETQYF. This chain uses TRBV7-2 with TRBJ2-5; 8 bases align to TRBD2. From germline, CDR1 is SGHTA and CDR2 FQGNSA. V was clipped by 1 base and J by 1 base; unmatched bases: 2. The CDR3 is 15 residues long.